The subject of this entry is one T cell receptor beta chain. The target antigen is unknown. Germline-derived CDR1 and CDR2 are SNHLY and FYNNEI. The CDR3 has 14 amino acids. The V segment lost 6 bases and the J segment 7 bases; nucleotides outside the gene matches: 10. The sample is drawn from a study of cytomegalovirus exposure and HLA in healthy donors. This PCR relied on a set of 60 Vbeta primers and 13 Jbeta primers. The assay was immunoSEQ multiplex PCR, and TCRdb's table has in-frame clones only and misses some. The sample includes nearly 110,000 clones, 60% to 80% of them seen just once. Study-level points and caveats: The authors enumerated over 150 TCR beta chains as linked to cytomegalovirus. Several of the most significant clusters appeared, in a later analysis, to be linked to common viral pathogens. The number of N-insertions in an Asian-associated ancestry cluster was reportedly below the 666-donor mean in a later analysis.

This TCR was sampled from a female donor in good health and CMV-seronegative. The specimen was PBMCs. The V and J genes are TRBV2 and TRBJ1-1, with 8 bases identical to TRBD1. In DNA form, the CDR3 reads TGTGCCAGCAGGACAGGGGATACCAACTGTGAAGCTTTCTTT. It codes for CASRTGDTNCEAFF.